This T cell receptor beta chain was obtained from a study of vaccination effects on CD4 cells after COVID-19. Study-level information: Sequencing followed a ViraFEST assay step that expanded antigen-specific CD4+ T cells with viral peptide pools.

Per germline, CDR1 SGHAT and CDR2 FQNNGV. Trimming left V 0 bases short and J 2 bases short, with 4 bases between. The CDR3 has 13 residues. Libraries were prepared by immunoSEQ multiplex PCR; TCRdb keeps only in-frame clonotypes and omits some of them. The profile shows fewer than 75,000 clones, 60% to 80% of them singletons. Researchers isolated CD4+ T cells once roughly ten days of culture had elapsed. Each culture had half its medium swapped for IL-2 medium on days 3 and 7. Study findings and constraints: Healthy vaccinees showed cross-reactivity with common cold coronaviruses in only 1 of 255 vaccine-induced clones.

This clone was recorded a few times. Its specificity is unknown. The source material was CD4+ T cells from PBMCs cultured without peptide, sampled before COVID-19 vaccination. The V gene is TRBV11-2, the J gene TRBJ1-2; D uncertain. The receptor's source is a human donor who received a COVID-19 vaccine. CDR3 region: CASSLDPNYGYTF. The CDR3 nucleotides are TGTGCCAGCAGCTTAGACCCGAACTATGGCTACACCTTC. Together with reference TRBV11-2 and TRBJ1-2, the CDR3 gives the full variable domain: EAGVAQSPRYKIIEKRQSVAFWCNPISGHATLYWYQQILGQGPKLLIQFQNNGVVDDSQLPKDRFSAERLKGVDSTLKIQPAKLEDSAVYLCASSLDPNYGYTFGSGTRLTVV.